The TCR beta chain under discussion was sequenced for a study of OX40 agonist ivuxolimab in advanced cancers. The wider study: People in dose escalation had one of these cancers: hepatocellular carcinoma, melanoma, renal cell or head and neck cancer.

CDR1 is SEHNR, CDR2 FQNEAQ, per germline (reference sequence). Trimming left V 1 base short and J 9 bases short, with 10 bases between. The CDR3 runs to 12 residues. Produced via immunoSEQ multiplex PCR; TCRdb's table is partial and in-frame only. The sample has under 45,000 clones, 60% to 80% seen once; the top ten hold roughly 18%. The receptor was derived from an adult with an advanced solid tumor such as melanoma, head and neck, liver or kidney cancer. The starting material was CD4+ or CD8+ T cells sorted from blood, obtained in a trial of the OX40 agonist ivuxolimab. The chain joins TRBV7-9 to TRBJ2-7, with D unclear. CDR3 protein: CASSLDTWMQYF. CDR3 DNA sequence: TGTGCCAGCAGCTTAGACACCTGGATGCAGTACTTC.